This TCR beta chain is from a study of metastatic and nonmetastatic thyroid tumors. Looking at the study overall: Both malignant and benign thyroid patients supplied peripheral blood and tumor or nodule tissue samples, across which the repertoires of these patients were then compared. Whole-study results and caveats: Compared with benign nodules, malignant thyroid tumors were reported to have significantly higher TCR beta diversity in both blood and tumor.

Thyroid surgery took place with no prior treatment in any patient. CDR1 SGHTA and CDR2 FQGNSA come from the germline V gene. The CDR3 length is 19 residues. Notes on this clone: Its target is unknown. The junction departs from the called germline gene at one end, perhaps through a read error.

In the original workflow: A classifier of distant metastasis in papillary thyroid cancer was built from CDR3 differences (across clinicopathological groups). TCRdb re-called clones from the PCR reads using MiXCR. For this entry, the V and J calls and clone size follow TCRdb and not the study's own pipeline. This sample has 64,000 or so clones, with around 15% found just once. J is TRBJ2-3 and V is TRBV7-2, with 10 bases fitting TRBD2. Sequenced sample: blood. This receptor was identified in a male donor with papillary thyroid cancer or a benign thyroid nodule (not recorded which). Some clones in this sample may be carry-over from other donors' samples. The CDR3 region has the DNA TGTGCCAGCATTCAGGGGGGACCTAGGACTAGCGGAGACACATATACGCAGTATTTT. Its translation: CASIQGGPRTSGDTYTQYF.